This TCR beta chain appears in the sequencing data of a study of cytomegalovirus exposure and HLA in healthy donors. In the study overall: Genetic ancestry analysis placed 75% to 85% of the approximately 400 donors that were genotyped in the Caucasian-associated cluster.

Germline lookup yields CDR1 SGHTA and CDR2 FQGNSA. Between the trimmed V and J ends, which lost 1 base and 7 bases, there was a span of 23 bases. This CDR3 spans 18 amino acids. The PCR made use of 60 Vbeta and 13 Jbeta primers. Libraries were prepared by immunoSEQ multiplex PCR; TCRdb keeps only in-frame clonotypes and omits some of them. The table shows about 210,000 clones, with more than 65% occurring only once. The V call is TRBV7-2, the J call TRBJ1-5, with a tentative D call TRBD1 (6 bases). Sequenced sample: PBMCs. The sequence derives from a middle-aged man in good health and CMV-seropositive. This CDR3 is CASSLGGNRATLGQPQHF. The CDR3 DNA sequence: TGTGCCAGCAGCTTAGGGGGTAACAGGGCTACTTTGGGACAGCCCCAGCATTTT.